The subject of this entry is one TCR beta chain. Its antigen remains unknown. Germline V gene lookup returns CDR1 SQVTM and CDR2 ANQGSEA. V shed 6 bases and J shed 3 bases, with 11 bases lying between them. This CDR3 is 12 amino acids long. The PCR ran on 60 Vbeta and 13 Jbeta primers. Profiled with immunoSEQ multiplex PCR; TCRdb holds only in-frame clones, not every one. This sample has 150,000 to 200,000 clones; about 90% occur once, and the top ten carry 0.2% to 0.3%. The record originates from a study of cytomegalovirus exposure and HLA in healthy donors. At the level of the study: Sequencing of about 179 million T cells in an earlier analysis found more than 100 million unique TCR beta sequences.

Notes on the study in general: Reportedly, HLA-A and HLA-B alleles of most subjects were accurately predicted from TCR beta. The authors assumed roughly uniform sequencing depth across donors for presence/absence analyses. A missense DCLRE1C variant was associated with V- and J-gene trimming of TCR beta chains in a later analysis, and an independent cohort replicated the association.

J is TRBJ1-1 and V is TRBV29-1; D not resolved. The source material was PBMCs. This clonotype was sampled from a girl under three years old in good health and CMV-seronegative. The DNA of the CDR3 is TGCAGCGTCCAACTTTTGTACACTGAAGCTTTCTTT. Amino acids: CSVQLLYTEAFF.